A selection of T cell receptor beta chains follows, all from one sample in a study of T-cell memory formation after mild COVID-19. Each CDR3 protein is one row after TCRdb ran MiXCR on the 5' RACE reads. The sample carries tens of thousands of distinct CDR3 sequences, approximately 15% recorded once. Sequencing was carried out using PBMCs or a T cell subset sorted from them (not recorded which). These receptors all come from a man younger than 35 who had mild COVID-19 (a few samples of this study predate the infection). Cell type and time point are not known. CDR3s include the opening cysteine and the closing phenylalanine or tryptophan. D genes are given only for firm matches. Rows may omit the clone size; those that give it use once, few, many or a size class.

cdr3_aa cdr3_nt clone_size j_call v_call d_call
CASSFLDTQYF TGTGCCAGCAGTTTTTTAGATACGCAGTATTTT many TRBJ2-3 TRBV12-3/TRBV12-4 .
CASSPFPRDEAFF TGTGCCAGCAGCCCTTTCCCCAGGGACGAAGCTTTCTTT few TRBJ1-1 TRBV7-2 .
CASSYGTDYGYTF TGTGCCAGCAGTTACGGGACGGACTATGGCTACACCTTC . TRBJ1-2 TRBV6-5 .
CASRQGAEYMNTEAFF TGTGCCAGCAGGCAGGGGGCGGAATATATGAACACTGAAGCTTTCTTT few TRBJ1-1 TRBV27 TRBD1
CASSFTGASQPQHF TGTGCCAGCAGTTTCACAGGGGCGAGTCAGCCCCAGCATTTT . TRBJ1-5 TRBV27 TRBD1
CASSLGGLETQYF TGCGCCAGCAGCTTGGGGGGGCTGGAGACCCAGTACTTC . TRBJ2-5 TRBV5-1 .
CASSPPDGHQPQHF TGTGCCAGCAGTCCCCCCGACGGTCATCAGCCCCAGCATTTT . TRBJ1-5 TRBV2 .
CASSLVGDRDYEQYF TGTGCCAGCAGCTTAGTAGGGGACAGAGATTACGAGCAGTACTTC . TRBJ2-7 TRBV13 TRBD1
CASSQVGGLEAFF TGTGCCAGCAGCCAAGTGGGTGGGCTTGAAGCTTTCTTT few TRBJ1-1 TRBV3-1 .
CASSFGRENSPLHF TGTGCCAGCAGTTTCGGCAGGGAAAATTCACCCCTCCACTTT . TRBJ1-6 TRBV6-2/TRBV6-3 .
CASSLDSRDPYDEQFF TGCGCCAGCAGCCTGGATTCCCGGGACCCCTACGATGAGCAGTTCTTC . TRBJ2-1 TRBV5-1 .
CASSKELDSDEQFF TGCGCCAGCAGCAAGGAACTAGATTCCGATGAGCAGTTCTTC many TRBJ2-1 TRBV5-1 .